The T cell receptor (beta chain) under discussion was sequenced for a study of cytomegalovirus exposure and HLA in healthy donors. Germline CDR1 reads SGHRS; CDR2 reads YFSETQ. The V gene lost 0 bases and the J gene lost 0 bases, with 7 bases spanning the gap. The CDR3 loop spans 15 amino acids. Comments on this clone: The target antigen is unknown.

In the PCR, 60 Vbeta and 13 Jbeta primers were used. Sequenced by immunoSEQ multiplex PCR; TCRdb stores in-frame clones only, minus some. This sample has around 150,000 clones, with around four fifths found just once. Broader study findings: Specific recognition of CMV antigens was confirmed in vitro for three chains (all CMV-associated). A missense variant in DCLRE1C was later tied to TCR beta V- and J-gene trimming. An analysis was carried out later, and it reportedly showed fewer N-insertions in an Asian-associated ancestry cluster than the roughly 670-donor mean. TCR beta sequences reportedly predicted most subjects' HLA-A and HLA-B alleles accurately.

The rearrangement uses TRBV5-1 and TRBJ2-1, with TRBD2 as a possible D gene (5 bases). The clonotype was recovered from a man younger than 35 in good health and CMV-seropositive. The material sequenced was PBMCs. DNA for the CDR3: TGCGCCAGCAGCTTGGTGGGAGACTCCTACAATGAGCAGTTCTTC. Residues: CASSLVGDSYNEQFF.